This is a list of T cell receptor beta chains from one sample in a study of immune reconstitution after stem cell transplant in scleroderma. TCRdb called the RT-PCR reads again in MiXCR, with one record for every CDR3 protein. Seen here are about 5,600 distinct CDR3 sequences, under 8.5% observed once, and the top ten hold around 10%. This specimen was collected before or after autologous hematopoietic stem cell transplantation (not recorded which). Every receptor here comes from a male donor with systemic sclerosis. Both conserved end residues are part of each CDR3. D genes are given only for firm matches. Clone size is stated in some rows and not others, as once, few, many or a class when expanded.

d_call	clone_size	v_call	j_call	cdr3_aa	cdr3_nt
TRBD2	few	TRBV3-1	TRBJ2-7	CASSQGSRWQGLGEQYF	TGTGCCAGCAGCCAAGGAAGCCGTTGGCAGGGACTAGGCGAGCAGTACTTC
TRBD2	medium-sized	TRBV6-2/TRBV6-3	TRBJ2-1	CASSYVSGGAEFF	TGTGCCAGCAGTTACGTTAGCGGGGGGGCGGAGTTCTTC
NA	medium-sized	TRBV5-1	TRBJ1-4	CASSTLSTGTKEKLFF	TGCGCCAGCAGCACCCTTTCCACAGGGACGAAGGAAAAACTGTTTTTT
NA	few	TRBV5-6	TRBJ2-1	CASSLVIRDTFF	TGTGCCAGCAGCTTGGTGATCCGGGACACCTTCTTC
TRBD1	few	TRBV5-6	TRBJ1-4	CASSRTGPNEKLFF	TGTGCCAGCAGCCGGACAGGCCCGAATGAAAAACTGTTTTTT
TRBD2	few	TRBV5-1	TRBJ2-1	CASSRPGLAEEQFF	TGCGCCAGCAGCCGACCGGGACTAGCAGAAGAGCAGTTCTTC
TRBD2	few	TRBV20-1	TRBJ2-5	CSAVTSGIGIETQYF	TGCAGTGCTGTGACTAGCGGGATCGGGATTGAGACCCAGTACTTC
NA	NA	TRBV4-3	TRBJ2-7	CASSQGPAAYEQYF	TGCGCCAGCAGCCAAGGTCCAGCAGCCTACGAGCAGTACTTC
NA	NA	TRBV9	TRBJ1-6	CVSSTTDGYNSPLHF	TGTGTCAGCAGCACTACGGACGGATATAATTCACCCCTCCACTTT
NA	few	TRBV24-1	TRBJ2-3	CATSDPGESSTDTQYF	TGTGCCACCAGTGATCCAGGGGAGTCTAGCACAGATACGCAGTATTTT
NA	medium-sized	TRBV5-6	TRBJ1-1	CASSLGHPNTEAFF	TGTGCCAGCAGCTTGGGGCACCCGAACACTGAAGCTTTCTTT
NA	NA	TRBV4-3	TRBJ2-3	CASSQGILESTDTQYF	TGCGCCAGCAGCCAGGGTATACTAGAGAGCACAGATACGCAGTATTTT
NA	medium-sized	TRBV29-1	TRBJ1-1	CSVDEQNTEAFF	TGCAGCGTTGATGAGCAGAACACTGAAGCTTTCTTT
TRBD2	few	TRBV20-1	TRBJ2-7	CSASPGGGVGEQYF	TGCAGTGCCTCCCCTGGCGGGGGAGTCGGGGAGCAGTACTTC
TRBD1	medium-sized	TRBV10-2	TRBJ1-5	CASSEGQGNNQPQHF	TGCGCCAGCAGTGAGGGACAGGGGAACAATCAGCCCCAGCATTTT
NA	medium-sized	TRBV12-3/TRBV12-4	TRBJ1-4	CASSKNVQENEKLFF	TGTGCCAGCAGTAAGAACGTTCAGGAGAATGAAAAACTGTTTTTT
NA	medium-sized	TRBV6-5	TRBJ1-1	CASSYTFKTEAFF	TGTGCCAGCAGTTATACTTTTAAGACTGAAGCTTTCTTT
TRBD1	medium-sized	TRBV7-9	TRBJ2-7	CASSLAEGQVKYEQYF	TGTGCCAGCAGCTTAGCGGAGGGACAGGTGAAGTACGAGCAGTACTTC
NA	medium-sized	TRBV28	TRBJ1-1	CASSLWSEGESEAFF	TGTGCCAGCAGTTTATGGTCAGAGGGAGAGAGTGAAGCTTTCTTT
NA	NA	TRBV10-3	TRBJ1-1	CAISDGGFGAFF	TGTGCCATCAGTGACGGAGGATTTGGGGCTTTCTTT
NA	NA	TRBV18	TRBJ1-1	CASSLREPRSTEAFF	TGTGCCAGCTCACTACGAGAACCAAGGAGCACTGAAGCTTTCTTT
NA	few	TRBV11-1	TRBJ2-4	CASSFEQGTNIQYF	TGTGCCAGCAGCTTCGAGCAGGGAACAAACATTCAGTACTTC
TRBD2	NA	TRBV29-1	TRBJ2-2	CSVEDPTSGGELFF	TGCAGCGTTGAAGACCCTACTAGCGGCGGGGAGCTGTTTTTT
NA	NA	TRBV20-1	TRBJ2-7	CSARETGSYEQYF	TGCAGTGCTAGAGAAACTGGCTCCTACGAGCAGTACTTC
NA	few	TRBV21-1	TRBJ2-5	CASSKGPGQETQYF	TGTGCCAGCAGCAAAGGTCCAGGCCAAGAGACCCAGTACTTC
NA	NA	TRBV5-1	TRBJ2-2	CASSLTGANTGELFF	TGCGCCAGCAGCTTGACAGGAGCTAACACCGGGGAGCTGTTTTTT
NA	medium-sized	TRBV7-2	TRBJ2-7	CASSYGAPAYEQYF	TGTGCCAGCAGCTACGGGGCCCCAGCCTACGAGCAGTACTTC
NA	medium-sized	TRBV3-1	TRBJ1-1	CASSYKMNTEAFF	TGTGCCAGCAGTTACAAGATGAACACTGAAGCTTTCTTT
TRBD1	few	TRBV27	TRBJ1-1	CASSWLDRVRENTEAFF	TGTGCCAGCAGTTGGCTAGACAGGGTCCGGGAGAACACTGAAGCTTTCTTT
TRBD1	medium-sized	TRBV20-1	TRBJ1-5	CSARRGTGNQPQHF	TGCAGTGCTAGGAGAGGGACAGGGAATCAGCCCCAGCATTTT
NA	medium-sized	TRBV5-1	TRBJ2-1	CASSTEGNEQFF	TGCGCCAGCAGCACGGAGGGCAATGAGCAGTTCTTC
NA	NA	TRBV7-8	TRBJ2-3	CASSSLVGELRDTQYF	TGTGCCAGCAGCTCCCTAGTGGGGGAGCTTAGAGATACGCAGTATTTT
NA	NA	TRBV5-6	TRBJ2-5	CASSQGSGLGIRETQYF	TGTGCCAGCAGCCAAGGGTCGGGGTTGGGTATTCGGGAGACCCAGTACTTC
TRBD2	medium-sized	TRBV7-3	TRBJ2-5	CASSPSGGKWETQYF	TGTGCCAGCAGTCCTAGCGGGGGTAAATGGGAGACCCAGTACTTC
NA	medium-sized	TRBV20-1	TRBJ1-1	CSARDPEDGFQGEAFF	TGCAGTGCTAGAGATCCCGAGGACGGATTCCAGGGTGAAGCTTTCTTT
NA	medium-sized	TRBV20-1	TRBJ2-7	CSARDPADYEQYF	TGCAGTGCTAGAGACCCCGCGGATTACGAGCAGTACTTC
NA	NA	TRBV3-1	TRBJ1-6	CASSQGQYNSPLHF	TGTGCCAGCAGCCAAGGACAGTATAATTCACCCCTCCACTTT
NA	few	TRBV10-3	TRBJ1-1	CAISEGLGANTEAFF	TGTGCCATCAGTGAAGGTCTGGGGGCGAACACTGAAGCTTTCTTT
NA	medium-sized	TRBV7-3	TRBJ1-1	CASSLRPETEAFF	TGTGCCAGCAGCCTTCGACCTGAGACTGAAGCTTTCTTT
TRBD1	NA	TRBV3-1	TRBJ1-2	CASSQGAGTGYNYGYTF	TGTGCCAGCAGCCAAGGAGCCGGGACAGGCTATAACTATGGCTACACCTTC
NA	NA	TRBV20-1	TRBJ2-1	CSAPWGSLGNEQFF	TGCAGTGCTCCATGGGGTTCACTCGGAAATGAGCAGTTCTTC
NA	NA	TRBV6-2/TRBV6-3	TRBJ1-1	CASNYGGVGPSFF	TGTGCCAGCAACTACGGGGGAGTCGGTCCGTCTTTCTTT
TRBD2	NA	TRBV6-2/TRBV6-3	TRBJ2-5	CASSGLGGETQYF	TGTGCCAGCAGCGGACTAGGTGGGGAGACCCAGTACTTC
NA	medium-sized	TRBV6-5	TRBJ1-5	CASRTGGRTGNQPQHF	TGTGCCAGCAGGACGGGGGGGCGAACAGGCAATCAGCCCCAGCATTTT
NA	NA	TRBV9	TRBJ2-3	CASSRSTDTQYF	TGTGCCAGCAGCCGATCCACAGATACGCAGTATTTT
NA	NA	TRBV28	TRBJ2-3	CATSPTASTDTQYF	TGTGCCACCTCCCCGACAGCTAGCACAGATACGCAGTATTTT
TRBD2	few	TRBV5-1	TRBJ2-7	CASSLDTSGSYEQYF	TGCGCCAGCAGCTTGGATACTAGCGGGAGCTACGAGCAGTACTTC
NA	medium-sized	TRBV7-2	TRBJ1-4	CASSLALGVREKLFF	TGTGCCAGCAGCTTAGCGTTGGGGGTTCGCGAAAAACTGTTTTTT
NA	medium-sized	TRBV5-1	TRBJ1-5	CASSLGQGTNQPQHF	TGCGCCAGCAGCTTGGGGCAGGGTACGAATCAGCCCCAGCATTTT
NA	few	TRBV7-9	TRBJ2-1	CASSLAPVRNEQFF	TGTGCCAGCAGCTTAGCTCCAGTGCGCAATGAGCAGTTCTTC